This TCR beta chain was observed in a study of OX40 agonist ivuxolimab in advanced cancers. Across the whole study: The dose-escalation cohort was around 83% male, with a mean age of about 60 years, ranging roughly 23 to 85. Findings and limits, study-wide: CD8+ T cells were the subset that, on average, had more expanded clones than CD4+. At 0.1 to 3.0 mg/kg and by week 6, CD4+ and CD8+ T cells in the blood had expanded clonally.

Only in-frame clones appear in the TCRdb table, and some are missing; sequencing was by immunoSEQ multiplex PCR. The profile shows just over 90,000 clones, approximately 94% of them singletons. This clone has a single count. Its antigen is undetermined. Germline CDR1 reads SGHRS; CDR2 reads YFSETQ. Deletions cut 0 bases from V and 2 bases from J, with 11 bases between. The CDR3 length is 15 residues. This clonotype originated in an adult with an advanced solid tumor such as melanoma, head and neck, liver or kidney cancer. The sequencing here drew on CD4+ or CD8+ T cells sorted from blood, taken in a trial of the OX40 agonist ivuxolimab. This rearrangement joins TRBV5-1 to TRBJ1-1; D remains unclear. CDR3 residues: CASSLVGTGNTEAFF. The CDR3 DNA is TGCGCCAGCAGCTTGGTCGGAACGGGAAACACTGAAGCTTTCTTT.